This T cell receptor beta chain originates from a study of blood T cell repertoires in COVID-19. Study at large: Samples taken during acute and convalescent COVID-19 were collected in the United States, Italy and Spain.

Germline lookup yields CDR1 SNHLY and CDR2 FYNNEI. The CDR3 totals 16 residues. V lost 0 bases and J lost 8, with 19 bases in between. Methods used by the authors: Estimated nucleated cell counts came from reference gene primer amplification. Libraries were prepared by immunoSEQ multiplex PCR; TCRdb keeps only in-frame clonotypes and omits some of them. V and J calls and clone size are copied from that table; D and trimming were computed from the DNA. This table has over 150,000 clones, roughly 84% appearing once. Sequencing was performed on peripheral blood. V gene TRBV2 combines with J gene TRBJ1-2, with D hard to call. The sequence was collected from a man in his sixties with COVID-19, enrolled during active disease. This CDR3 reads CASSEALQAELSGYTF. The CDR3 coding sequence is TGTGCCAGCAGTGAAGCGCTTCAAGCCGAACTGTCGGGCTACACCTTC.